This section outlines one TCR beta chain sequence together with its context. Participants came from some 23 US areas, aged about 18 to 89 years. Participant reports of clinical history set cohort assignment. Method: immunoSEQ multiplex PCR; TCRdb's copy keeps in-frame clones and lacks some. The sample consists of hundreds of thousands of clones, around 80% of them appearing once. The sample belongs to a study of blood T cell repertoires in COVID-19. Across the whole study: The United States, Italy and Spain were the sources of the acute and convalescent COVID-19 samples. The cDNA or gDNA used as material had been derived from T cells, B-cell-depleted T cells, or PBMCs.

The CDR3 covers 16 residues. The receptor was isolated from a man in his forties or fifties who had been exposed to COVID-19. The chain combines TRBV21-1 with TRBJ2-2; the table gives TRBD2 as D, unverified against the DNA. TRBV21-1 is listed as a pseudogene. The sequenced material came from PBMCs or T cells enriched from blood (not recorded which). CDR3 sequence (DNA): TGTGCCAGCAGCAAAGGATGTCTAGCGGGACACAGGGAGCTGTTTTTT. Its protein product is CASSKGCLAGHRELFF.